Below are 5 T cell receptor beta chains sequenced from a single sample in a study of blood T cell repertoires in COVID-19. Profiling relied on immunoSEQ multiplex PCR, and the TCRdb table lists in-frame clones only, not all of them. Of about 170,000 clones in the sample, about four fifths were seen once. Sequencing was done on a sample of peripheral blood. These receptors originate from a human donor with acute or convalescent COVID-19. The donor label of this sample is uncertain.

The genes are TRBV30 and TRBJ2-1; D is possibly TRBD1 (6 bases). CDR1 is GTSNPN and CDR2 is SVGIG in the germline V gene (reference sequence). The CDR3 is 15 amino acids. Trimming removed 0 bases at V and 4 bases at J, with 13 bases between. The CDR3 coding sequence is TGTGCCTGGAGTGTAAAAGGGGGAACTTACAATGAGCAGTTCTTC. Translating gives CAWSVKGGTYNEQFF.

In DNA form, the CDR3 reads TGCAGCGTTGAATGGGCAGGGTCGGCCTATGGCTACACCTTC. Translating it yields CSVEWAGSAYGYTF. This sequence joins TRBV29-1 and TRBJ1-2; TRBD1 is a possible D gene (5 bases). V was pared by 2 bases and J by 4 bases, with 14 bases between. Germline V CDR1 and CDR2: SQVTM, ANQGSEA. This CDR3 is built from 14 residues.

V gene TRBV7-9 combines with J gene TRBJ2-3, with 10 bases aligning to TRBD1. CDR3 length: 15 residues. Per germline, CDR1 SEHNR and CDR2 FQNEAQ (reference sequence). The trim removed 5 bases at V and 1 base at J, leaving 3 bases unmatched. CDR3 residues: CASSAGQGGTDTQYF. The CDR3 coding sequence is TGTGCCAGCAGCGCTGGACAGGGGGGCACAGATACGCAGTATTTT.

This clone has a handful of counts. V is TRBV4-1 and J is TRBJ2-1, with TRBD1 as a possible D gene (5 bases). Germline CDR1 reads MGHRA; CDR2 reads YSYEKL. CDR3 length: 16 residues. The V and J ends lost 0 bases and 1 base respectively, with 10 bases between them. CDR3 DNA sequence: TGCGCCAGCAGCCAAGACAGGGTGCGGTCCTACAATGAGCAGTTCTTC. Protein: CASSQDRVRSYNEQFF.

This clone was observed a few times. V usage is TRBV3-1 (or the pseudogene TRBV3-2) and J usage is TRBJ2-5, with TRBD2 identical over 11 bases. V was clipped by 4 bases and J by 4 bases; unmatched bases: 8. CDR3 length: 16 amino acids. CDR1 is LGHDT, CDR2 YNNKEL, per germline (reference sequence). DNA for the CDR3: TGTGCCAGCAGCCCCCGGGGTAGCGGGGGGGTAGAGACCCAGTACTTC. Translating gives CASSPRGSGGVETQYF.